This T cell receptor (beta chain) was documented in a study of blood T cell repertoires in COVID-19. Study-wide context: Both acute and convalescent COVID-19 samples were obtained from the United States, Italy and Spain. Sources were T cells, B-cell-depleted T cells, or PBMCs; the material itself was cDNA or gDNA.

V lost 3 bases, J lost 3 bases, and 12 bases lay in between. Germline V CDR1 and CDR2: LGHDT, YNNKEL (reference sequence). This CDR3 contains 14 residues. As originally analysed: Counts of nucleated cells, estimated from reference gene primer amplification, were obtained. Clones were sequenced by immunoSEQ multiplex PCR, and TCRdb holds only the in-frame ones, with some missing. V and J calls and clone size are given by that table; D and trimming were obtained from the DNA. Found here are around 77,000 clones, 83% of them singletons; the top ten hold about 6.9%. This sequence joins TRBV3-1 (or the pseudogene TRBV3-2) and TRBJ2-7, with D perhaps matching TRBD2 (6 bases). This TCR was recovered from a man younger than 40 with COVID-19, enrolled during active disease. The sample was peripheral blood. CDR3 nucleotide sequence: TGTGCCAGCAGCCATCCCGGGAGTTTCTACGAGCAGTACTTC. Protein: CASSHPGSFYEQYF.